This entry lists 2 T cell receptor beta chains sequenced from one sample in a study of T cell repertoires in cytomegalovirus infection. TCRdb recomputed calls from the reads with MiXCR, one row per CDR3 protein. The repertoire holds hundreds of thousands of distinct CDR3 sequences, 31% seen once, with roughly 13% in the top ten. These receptors' antigens are unknown. The input for sequencing was cultured CD8+ T cells from PBMCs, taken from culture after CMV antigen stimulation. The receptors were sampled from a human donor in good health (CMV status not recorded). Some clones in this sample may be carry-over from other donors' samples.

This clonotype has more than one count but fewer than ten. This sequence joins TRBV27 and TRBJ1-5, with 9 bases fitting TRBD1. The junction had 9 bases not matched to a gene; V was cut back by 4 bases and J by 2 bases. Germline values: CDR1 MNHEY, CDR2 SMNVEV (reference sequence). CDR3 length: 17 residues. Here the CDR3 reads CASSSGTGFFGNQPQHF. CDR3 nucleotides: TGTGCCAGCAGTTCCGGGACAGGGTTTTTCGGCAATCAGCCCCAGCATTTT.

The chain has TRBV6-2 or TRBV6-3 and TRBJ2-5; D is ambiguous. Germline V lookup: CDR1 MNHEY, CDR2 SVGEGT. The length of the CDR3 is 15 residues. Trimming removed 3 bases at V and 2 bases at J, with 13 bases between. The CDR3 here is CASSYGRSRQETQYF. The DNA of the CDR3 is TGTGCCAGCAGTTATGGACGGTCCCGACAAGAGACCCAGTACTTC.